Listed here is a single T cell receptor (beta chain). The antigen is not known. Under the authors' procedure: Lowest detectable productive clonotype frequency was 2.59 x 10-5. This table comes from immunoSEQ multiplex PCR, and its TCRdb copy is limited to in-frame clones, with some not included. V, J and clone size are those of that table, while D and trimming were read from the DNA. This repertoire shows more than 35,000 clones, almost 85% found once; its top ten account for roughly 1.2%. This record belongs to a study of STAT5B mutations in CD4+ large granular lymphocyte leukemia. Findings and limits, study-wide: Without putative leukemic clones, patient CD4-sorted repertoires remained more clonal than healthy CD4+ repertoires. Main leukemic clonotypes were patient-specific, but about 25% appeared at low frequency elsewhere. TRBV06-family usage was enriched in top patient clones (8/27) versus controls (2/35).

J was trimmed by 5 bases and V by 5 bases; bases with no gene match: 9. The CDR3 covers 16 residues. From germline, CDR1 is SGHRS and CDR2 YFSETQ. The chain has TRBV5-1 and TRBJ2-7; 14 positions agree with TRBD2. The clonotype was recovered from a human donor in good health. The sample consisted of CD4+ T cells from blood buffy coats. The CDR3 region is CASRGTSGSSSHEQYF. The CDR3 DNA sequence: TGCGCCAGCAGGGGGACTAGCGGGAGTTCGTCCCACGAGCAGTACTTC.